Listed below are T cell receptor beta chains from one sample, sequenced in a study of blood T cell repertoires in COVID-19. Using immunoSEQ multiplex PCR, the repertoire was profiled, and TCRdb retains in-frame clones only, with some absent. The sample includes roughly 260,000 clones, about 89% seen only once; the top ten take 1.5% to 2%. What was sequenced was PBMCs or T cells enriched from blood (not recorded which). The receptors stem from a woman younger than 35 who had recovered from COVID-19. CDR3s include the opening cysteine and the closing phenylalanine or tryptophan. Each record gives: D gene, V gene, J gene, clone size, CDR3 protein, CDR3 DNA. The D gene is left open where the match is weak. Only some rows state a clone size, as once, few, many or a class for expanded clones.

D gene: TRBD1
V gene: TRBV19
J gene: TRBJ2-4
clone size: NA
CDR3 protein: CASSGTGAQDIQYF
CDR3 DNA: TGTGCCAGTAGTGGGACAGGGGCCCAAGACATTCAGTACTTC

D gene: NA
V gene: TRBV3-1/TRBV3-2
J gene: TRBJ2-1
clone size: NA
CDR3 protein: CASSQVSGRQGEQFF
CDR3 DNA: TGTGCCAGCAGCCAAGTGAGCGGGCGCCAGGGAGAGCAGTTCTTC

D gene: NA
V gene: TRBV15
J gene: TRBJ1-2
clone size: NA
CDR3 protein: CATRGREGGKGYTF
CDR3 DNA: TGTGCCACTCGAGGCAGGGAGGGCGGGAAGGGCTACACCTTC

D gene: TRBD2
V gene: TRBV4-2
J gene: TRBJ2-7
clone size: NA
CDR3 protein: CASSQAGGPPYEQYF
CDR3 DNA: TGTGCCAGCAGCCAAGCGGGAGGGCCTCCCTACGAGCAGTACTTC

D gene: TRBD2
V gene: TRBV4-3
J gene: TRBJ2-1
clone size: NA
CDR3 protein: CASSQPGWRGARYNEQFF
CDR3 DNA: TGCGCCAGCAGCCAGCCTGGTTGGCGGGGGGCACGGTACAATGAGCAGTTCTTC

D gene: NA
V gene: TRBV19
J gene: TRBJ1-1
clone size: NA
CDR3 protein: CASSIDGFWTEVFF
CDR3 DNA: TGTGCCAGTAGTATTGACGGGTTTTGGACTGAAGTTTTCTTT

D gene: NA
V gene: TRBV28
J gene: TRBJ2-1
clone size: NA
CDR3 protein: CASSSFKAGWHNEQFF
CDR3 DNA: TGTGCCAGCAGTTCGTTTAAGGCAGGGTGGCACAATGAGCAGTTCTTC

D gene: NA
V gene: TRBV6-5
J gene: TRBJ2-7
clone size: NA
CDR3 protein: CASSYGQRYEQYF
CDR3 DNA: TGTGCCAGCAGTTACGGACAGAGGTACGAGCAGTACTTC

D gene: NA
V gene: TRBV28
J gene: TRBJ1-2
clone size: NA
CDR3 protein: CASSPRDRLTYGYTF
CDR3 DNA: TGTGCCAGCAGTCCACGAGACAGGCTAACTTATGGCTACACCTTC

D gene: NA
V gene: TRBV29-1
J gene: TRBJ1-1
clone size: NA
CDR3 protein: CSVEGGRNTEAFF
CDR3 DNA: TGCAGCGTTGAAGGGGGGCGAAACACTGAAGCTTTCTTT

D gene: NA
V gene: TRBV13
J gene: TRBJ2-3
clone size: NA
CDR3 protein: CASSLWATVDTQYF
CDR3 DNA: TGTGCCAGCAGCTTATGGGCGACCGTCGATACGCAGTATTTT

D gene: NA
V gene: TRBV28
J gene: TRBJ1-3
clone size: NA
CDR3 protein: CASSLFMATGNTIYF
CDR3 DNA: TGTGCCAGCAGTTTATTTATGGCAACTGGAAACACCATATATTTT

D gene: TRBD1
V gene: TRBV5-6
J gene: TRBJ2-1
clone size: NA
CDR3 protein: CASSTDRGYPAFF
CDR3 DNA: TGTGCCAGCAGCACGGACAGGGGGTACCCCGCGTTCTTC

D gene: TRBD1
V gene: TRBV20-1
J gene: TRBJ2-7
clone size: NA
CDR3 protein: CSARVRDSLYF
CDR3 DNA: TGCAGTGCTAGGGTGAGGGACAGCTTGTACTTC

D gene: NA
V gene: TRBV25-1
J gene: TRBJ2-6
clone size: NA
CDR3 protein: CASSEWEGAVSGANVLTF
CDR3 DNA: TGTGCCAGCAGTGAATGGGAAGGGGCGGTGTCCGGGGCCAACGTCCTGACTTTC

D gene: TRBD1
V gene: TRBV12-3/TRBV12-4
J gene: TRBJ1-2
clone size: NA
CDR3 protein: CASGQDSYGYTF
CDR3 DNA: TGTGCCAGTGGACAGGATAGCTATGGCTACACCTTC

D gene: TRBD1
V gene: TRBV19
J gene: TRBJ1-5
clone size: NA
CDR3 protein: CASSGTDRVHQPQHF
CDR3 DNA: TGTGCCAGTAGTGGGACGGACAGGGTCCATCAGCCCCAGCATTTT

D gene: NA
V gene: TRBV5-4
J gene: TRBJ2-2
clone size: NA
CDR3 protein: CASSLSGGTGELFF
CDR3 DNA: TGTGCCAGCAGCTTGTCCGGTGGCACCGGGGAGCTGTTTTTT

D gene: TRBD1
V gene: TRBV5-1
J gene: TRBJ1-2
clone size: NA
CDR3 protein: CASSPDREIRGYTF
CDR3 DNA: TGCGCCAGCAGCCCGGACAGGGAGATTCGCGGCTACACCTTC

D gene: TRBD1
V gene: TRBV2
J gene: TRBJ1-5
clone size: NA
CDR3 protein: CASSGTGGSNQPQHF
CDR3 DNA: TGTGCCAGCAGTGGGACAGGAGGGAGCAATCAGCCCCAGCATTTT

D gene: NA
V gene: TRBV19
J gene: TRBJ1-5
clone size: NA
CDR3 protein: CASSIIQASNQPQHF
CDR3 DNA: TGTGCCAGTAGTATTATACAGGCCAGCAATCAGCCCCAGCATTTT

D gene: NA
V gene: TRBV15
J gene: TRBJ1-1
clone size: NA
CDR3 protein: CATSRDITEAFF
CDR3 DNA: TGTGCCACCAGCAGAGATATAACAGAAGCTTTCTTT

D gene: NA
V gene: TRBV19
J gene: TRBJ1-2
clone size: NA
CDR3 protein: CASSMAIYGYTF
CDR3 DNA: TGTGCCAGTAGTATGGCCATCTATGGCTACACCTTC

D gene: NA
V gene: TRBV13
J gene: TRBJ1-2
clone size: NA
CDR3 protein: CASSGRSRWNYGYTF
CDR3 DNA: TGTGCCAGCAGCGGTCGGTCCCGATGGAACTATGGCTACACCTTC

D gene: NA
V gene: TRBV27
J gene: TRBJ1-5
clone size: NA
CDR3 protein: CASSLSTGGGQPQHF
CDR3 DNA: TGTGCCAGCAGTTTATCGACGGGCGGAGGACAGCCCCAGCATTTT

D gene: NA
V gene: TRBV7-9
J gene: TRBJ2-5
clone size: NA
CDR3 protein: CASSLGQNQETQYF
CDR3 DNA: TGTGCCAGCAGCTTAGGCCAGAATCAAGAGACCCAGTACTTC

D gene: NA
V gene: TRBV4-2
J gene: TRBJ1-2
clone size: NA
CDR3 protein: CASSQDLETANYGYTF
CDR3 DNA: TGTGCCAGCAGCCAAGATCTAGAGACAGCTAACTATGGCTACACCTTC

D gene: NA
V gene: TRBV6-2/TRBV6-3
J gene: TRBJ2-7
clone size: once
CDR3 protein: CASSKPPRGQGRYEQYF
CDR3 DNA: TGTGCCAGCAGTAAACCCCCTAGGGGACAAGGGCGCTACGAGCAGTACTTC

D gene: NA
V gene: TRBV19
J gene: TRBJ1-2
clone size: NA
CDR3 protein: CASSIGGEYYGYTF
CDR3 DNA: TGTGCCAGTAGTATTGGGGGGGAATATTATGGCTACACCTTC